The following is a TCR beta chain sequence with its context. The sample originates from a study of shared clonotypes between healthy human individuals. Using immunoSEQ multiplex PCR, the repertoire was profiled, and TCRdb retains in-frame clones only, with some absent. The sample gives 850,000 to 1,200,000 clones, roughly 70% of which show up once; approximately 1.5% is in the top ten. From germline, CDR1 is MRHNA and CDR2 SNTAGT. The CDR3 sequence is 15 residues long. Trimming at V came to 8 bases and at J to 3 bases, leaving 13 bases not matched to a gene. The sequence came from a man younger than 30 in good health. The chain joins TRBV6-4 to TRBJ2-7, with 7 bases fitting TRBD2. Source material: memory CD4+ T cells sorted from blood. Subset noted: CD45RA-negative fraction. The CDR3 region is CASGLPRERIYEQYF. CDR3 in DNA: TGTGCCAGCGGCCTCCCGCGGGAGAGGATCTACGAGCAGTACTTC.